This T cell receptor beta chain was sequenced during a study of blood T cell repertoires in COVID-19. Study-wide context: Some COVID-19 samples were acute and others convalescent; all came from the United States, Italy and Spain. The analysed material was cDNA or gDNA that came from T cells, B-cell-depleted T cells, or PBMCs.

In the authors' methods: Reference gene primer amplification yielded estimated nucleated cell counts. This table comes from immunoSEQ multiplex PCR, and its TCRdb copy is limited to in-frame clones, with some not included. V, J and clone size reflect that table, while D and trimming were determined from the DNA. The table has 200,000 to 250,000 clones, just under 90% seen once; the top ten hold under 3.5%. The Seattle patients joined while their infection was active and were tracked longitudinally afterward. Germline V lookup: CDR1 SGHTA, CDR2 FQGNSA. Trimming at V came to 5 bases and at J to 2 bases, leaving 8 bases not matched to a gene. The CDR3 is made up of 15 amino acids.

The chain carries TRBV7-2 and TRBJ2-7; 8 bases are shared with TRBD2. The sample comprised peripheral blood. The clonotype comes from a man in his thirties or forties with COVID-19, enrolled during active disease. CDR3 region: CASSGAAGATYEQYF. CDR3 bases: TGTGCCAGCAGCGGGGCAGCGGGGGCCACCTACGAGCAGTACTTC.